The rows below give T cell receptor beta chains drawn from one sample of a study of T-cell reconstitution after alpha-beta-depleted transplantation in children. TCRdb used MiXCR to reprocess the PCR reads, holding one entry per CDR3 protein. The data contain 450,000 to 550,000 distinct CDR3 sequences, 11% of them singletons. The sequenced sample was PBMCs, mostly from graft donor cells, obtained 180 days after TCRalphabeta/CD19-depleted stem cell transplant. Receptor source: a female patient between 2 and 10 years old who had a stem cell transplant for aplastic anemia, so the T cells may come from the graft donor. Both conserved end residues are part of each CDR3. A D gene is named only where the DNA matches it firmly. Not all rows give a size; the values are once, few, many and, for expanded clones, a class.

V gene: TRBV5-1; clone size: -; D gene: TRBD1; J gene: TRBJ1-2; CDR3 DNA: TGCGCCAGCAGCTCAGGACAGGTTCTGAGTGGCTACACCTTC; CDR3 protein: CASSSGQVLSGYTF
V gene: TRBV5-1; clone size: few; D gene: -; J gene: TRBJ2-7; CDR3 DNA: TGCGCCAGCAGCCCCGGGCCGAACTCAGGATCTTACGAGCAGTACTTC; CDR3 protein: CASSPGPNSGSYEQYF
V gene: TRBV7-2; clone size: -; D gene: -; J gene: TRBJ2-1; CDR3 DNA: TGTGCCAGCAGCTTAGGCAGGGTCGATGAGCAGTTCTTC; CDR3 protein: CASSLGRVDEQFF
V gene: TRBV5-1; clone size: -; D gene: -; J gene: TRBJ2-7; CDR3 DNA: TGCGCCAGCAGCCTACGGGACTTCTCCTACGAGCAGTACTTC; CDR3 protein: CASSLRDFSYEQYF
V gene: TRBV18; clone size: -; D gene: TRBD1; J gene: TRBJ1-1; CDR3 DNA: TGTGCCAGCTCACCAAAACAGGGGGCGAACACTGAAGCTTTCTTT; CDR3 protein: CASSPKQGANTEAFF
V gene: TRBV20-1; clone size: many; D gene: -; J gene: TRBJ1-5; CDR3 DNA: TGCAGTGCTAGAGGAGACAGTAGCAATCAGCCCCAGCATTTT; CDR3 protein: CSARGDSSNQPQHF
V gene: TRBV20-1; clone size: few; D gene: -; J gene: TRBJ1-5; CDR3 DNA: TGCAGTGCTAGAGTTTTTGACAGTCGGAATCAGCCCCAGCATTTT; CDR3 protein: CSARVFDSRNQPQHF
V gene: TRBV15; clone size: few; D gene: -; J gene: TRBJ2-4; CDR3 DNA: TGTGCCACCAGCACCCTCCAGAACATTCAGTACTTC; CDR3 protein: CATSTLQNIQYF
V gene: TRBV3-1; clone size: -; D gene: TRBD1; J gene: TRBJ1-4; CDR3 DNA: TGTGCCAGCAGCCTTCTCCGGGACAGGACCGCGACTAATGAAAAACTGTTTTTT; CDR3 protein: CASSLLRDRTATNEKLFF
V gene: TRBV20-1; clone size: -; D gene: TRBD1; J gene: TRBJ1-2; CDR3 DNA: TGCAGTGCTTTTACCGGGACAGGGGGCGATGGCTATGGCTACACCTTC; CDR3 protein: CSAFTGTGGDGYGYTF
V gene: TRBV18; clone size: -; D gene: -; J gene: TRBJ2-7; CDR3 DNA: TGTGCCAGCTCGGGGGGACTGGAAGGCGGCGAGCAGTACTTC; CDR3 protein: CASSGGLEGGEQYF
V gene: TRBV24-1; clone size: -; D gene: -; J gene: TRBJ1-3; CDR3 DNA: TGTGCCACCAGTGATAGCCTGAGGGGAAGAAGCTCTGGAAACACCATATATTTT; CDR3 protein: CATSDSLRGRSSGNTIYF
V gene: TRBV20-1; clone size: few; D gene: -; J gene: TRBJ1-3; CDR3 DNA: TGCAGTGCTAGAGAGAGGGGACATCGTGGAAACACCATATATTTT; CDR3 protein: CSARERGHRGNTIYF
V gene: TRBV15; clone size: few; D gene: -; J gene: TRBJ2-1; CDR3 DNA: TGTGCCACCAGCAGAGAGAGGGCTCGGAGCGGGGAGCAGTTCTTC; CDR3 protein: CATSRERARSGEQFF
V gene: TRBV24-1; clone size: once; D gene: -; J gene: TRBJ1-1; CDR3 DNA: TGTGCCACCAGGGGGTTAGGTAGCACTGAAGCTTTCTTT; CDR3 protein: CATRGLGSTEAFF
V gene: TRBV5-1; clone size: many; D gene: -; J gene: TRBJ1-2; CDR3 DNA: TGCGCCAGCGGGCGGGGGCGCGCCTATGGCTACACCTTC; CDR3 protein: CASGRGRAYGYTF
V gene: TRBV4-2; clone size: -; D gene: TRBD1; J gene: TRBJ1-2; CDR3 DNA: TGTGCCAGCGGCCCAGGGGGCGCGGACTATGGCTACACCTTC; CDR3 protein: CASGPGGADYGYTF
V gene: TRBV5-1; clone size: few; D gene: TRBD2; J gene: TRBJ2-1; CDR3 DNA: TGCGCCAGCCACGAACGAGCGGGAGGCCCTGGTGAGCAGTTCTTC; CDR3 protein: CASHERAGGPGEQFF
V gene: TRBV12-3/TRBV12-4; clone size: few; D gene: -; J gene: TRBJ1-4; CDR3 DNA: TGTGCCAGCAGCCCGGGTCCAAATGAAAAACTGTTTTTT; CDR3 protein: CASSPGPNEKLFF
V gene: TRBV29-1; clone size: few; D gene: -; J gene: TRBJ1-1; CDR3 DNA: TGCAGCGTCGTGGGCCGAGGTACCCACACTGAAGCTTTCTTT; CDR3 protein: CSVVGRGTHTEAFF
V gene: TRBV20-1; clone size: few; D gene: -; J gene: TRBJ1-5; CDR3 DNA: TGCAGTGCTACTCTGTTTGATCAGCCCCAGCATTTT; CDR3 protein: CSATLFDQPQHF
V gene: TRBV12-3/TRBV12-4; clone size: few; D gene: TRBD2; J gene: TRBJ2-1; CDR3 DNA: TGTGCCAGCAGTCCCCACCCACTAGCGGGATACGTCGGTGAGCAGTTCTTC; CDR3 protein: CASSPHPLAGYVGEQFF
V gene: TRBV5-1; clone size: -; D gene: TRBD1; J gene: TRBJ2-5; CDR3 DNA: TGCGCCAGCAGCTTCAACCCTCCGGGACAGGGGTCTCGGGAGACCCAGTACTTC; CDR3 protein: CASSFNPPGQGSRETQYF
V gene: TRBV7-2; clone size: many; D gene: -; J gene: TRBJ2-3; CDR3 DNA: TGTGCCAGCAGCTTAATCCTGAGCACAGATACGCAGTATTTT; CDR3 protein: CASSLILSTDTQYF
V gene: TRBV29-1; clone size: -; D gene: -; J gene: TRBJ2-1; CDR3 DNA: TGCAGCGCGACGGACAGCTCCTACAATGAGCAGTTCTTC; CDR3 protein: CSATDSSYNEQFF
V gene: TRBV29-1; clone size: -; D gene: -; J gene: TRBJ1-2; CDR3 DNA: TGCAGCGTTGAGCTCGCCACGAGTCCTAACTATGGCTACACCTTC; CDR3 protein: CSVELATSPNYGYTF
V gene: TRBV5-5; clone size: -; D gene: -; J gene: TRBJ2-2; CDR3 DNA: TGTGCCAGCAGCTTTGGGGGGGCGGGGACCGGGGAGCTGTTTTTT; CDR3 protein: CASSFGGAGTGELFF
V gene: TRBV12-3/TRBV12-4; clone size: few; D gene: -; J gene: TRBJ1-1; CDR3 DNA: TGTGCCAGCAGTTTACCGACCCAGAGGCAGGCTTTCTTT; CDR3 protein: CASSLPTQRQAFF
V gene: TRBV5-1; clone size: -; D gene: TRBD1; J gene: TRBJ1-4; CDR3 DNA: TGCGCCAGCAGCTTTCCCCGGGGACAGGGCAAAGAAAAACTGTTTTTT; CDR3 protein: CASSFPRGQGKEKLFF
V gene: TRBV9; clone size: -; D gene: -; J gene: TRBJ1-6; CDR3 DNA: TGTGCCAGCACCGGCGGACATTCGCTTAGCTCCTATAATTCACCCCTCCACTTT; CDR3 protein: CASTGGHSLSSYNSPLHF
V gene: TRBV3-1; clone size: -; D gene: -; J gene: TRBJ2-3; CDR3 DNA: TGTGCCAGCAGCCAGGGGACCGAGGGTACAGATACGCAGTATTTT; CDR3 protein: CASSQGTEGTDTQYF
V gene: TRBV5-1; clone size: -; D gene: -; J gene: TRBJ1-4; CDR3 DNA: TGCGCCAGCAGCTCGGACGGCTTTACGAATGAAAAACTGTTTTTT; CDR3 protein: CASSSDGFTNEKLFF
V gene: TRBV4-2; clone size: -; D gene: -; J gene: TRBJ2-1; CDR3 DNA: TGTGCCAGCAGCCTGCCGGGGCGAGCTTACAATGAGCAGTTCTTC; CDR3 protein: CASSLPGRAYNEQFF
V gene: TRBV7-9; clone size: few; D gene: TRBD2; J gene: TRBJ2-1; CDR3 DNA: TGTGCCAGCAGCTCCCCTAGGAGCGGGACCCTCTATGAGCAGTTCTTC; CDR3 protein: CASSSPRSGTLYEQFF
V gene: TRBV12-3/TRBV12-4; clone size: many; D gene: TRBD2; J gene: TRBJ2-2; CDR3 DNA: TGTGCCAGCAGCCGCAGCGGGGGGCAAACCGGGGAGCTGTTTTTT; CDR3 protein: CASSRSGGQTGELFF
V gene: TRBV9; clone size: -; D gene: TRBD2; J gene: TRBJ2-3; CDR3 DNA: TGTGCCAGCAGCCGTAGCGGGACTAGCACAGATACGCAGTATTTT; CDR3 protein: CASSRSGTSTDTQYF
V gene: TRBV4-1; clone size: few; D gene: -; J gene: TRBJ2-2; CDR3 DNA: TGCGCCAGCAGCCAAGAAAGGACAGGGGACGGCGGGAGGGTTTTCCGCACCGGGGAGCTGTTTTTT; CDR3 protein: CASSQERTGDGGRVFRTGELFF
V gene: TRBV27; clone size: few; D gene: TRBD1; J gene: TRBJ1-5; CDR3 DNA: TGTGCCAGCAGCCACTACGGGGACAGGAGCAATCAGCCCCAGCATTTT; CDR3 protein: CASSHYGDRSNQPQHF
V gene: TRBV7-9; clone size: few; D gene: TRBD2; J gene: TRBJ2-5; CDR3 DNA: TGTGCCAGCAGCTCCGCGGGGGTCCAAGAGACCCAGTACTTC; CDR3 protein: CASSSAGVQETQYF
V gene: TRBV10-3; clone size: many; D gene: TRBD2; J gene: TRBJ2-1; CDR3 DNA: TGTGCCATGGGGACTAGCGGGATCGATGAGCAGTTCTTC; CDR3 protein: CAMGTSGIDEQFF